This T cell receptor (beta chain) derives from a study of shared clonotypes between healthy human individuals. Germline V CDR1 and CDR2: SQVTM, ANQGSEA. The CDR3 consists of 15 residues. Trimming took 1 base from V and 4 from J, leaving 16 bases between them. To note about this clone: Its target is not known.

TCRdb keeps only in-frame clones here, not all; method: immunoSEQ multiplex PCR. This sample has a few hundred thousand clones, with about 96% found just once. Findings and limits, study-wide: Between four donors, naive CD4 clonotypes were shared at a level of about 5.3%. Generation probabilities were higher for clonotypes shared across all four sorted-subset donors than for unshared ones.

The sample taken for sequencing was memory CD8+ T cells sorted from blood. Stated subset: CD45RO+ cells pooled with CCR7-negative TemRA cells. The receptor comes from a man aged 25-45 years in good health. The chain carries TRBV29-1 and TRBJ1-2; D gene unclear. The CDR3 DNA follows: TGCAGCGTTGAAGGAACTCACCGAAAGCCCTATGGCTACACCTTC. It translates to CSVEGTHRKPYGYTF.